The 19 T cell receptor beta chains presented below share a single source sample, sequenced in a study of regulatory dendritic cells for organ transplantation (dated by TCRdb to 2016 to 2017). The library was obtained by the immunoSEQ multiplex PCR assay. TCRdb took this table from immuneACCESS and kept in-frame rearrangements with V and J called. Such tables lack part of the clones; where checked against another copy, unresolved V genes explain under half of the gap, and the rest is unexplained. Present in this sample are fewer than 40,000 clones, 80% to 95% of which were seen just once. Clones ranked in the top ten supply over 0.095% of the sample. The sequenced material came from naive CD8+ T cells from blood. Read against the paper, the sample's cell subset or site label means: CD45RA+ naive T cells. The source is a human donor in good health.

V and J are TRBV6-1 and TRBJ1-2; D gene ambiguous. CDR1 and CDR2 (germline): MNHNS, SASEGT. The V end was cut by 2 bases, the J end by 4 bases, with 11 bases between. This CDR3 spans 14 amino acids. The CDR3 spells CASSESRMGYGYTF. Here the CDR3 DNA reads TGTGCCAGCAGTGAAAGTCGGATGGGCTATGGCTACACCTTC.

The chain employs TRBV6-1 and TRBJ2-7; D is unclear. This CDR3 spans 13 amino acids. Trimming stripped 0 bases from V and 7 bases from J, with 10 bases between. The germline CDR1 and CDR2 sequences are MNHNS and SASEGT. The CDR3 region has the DNA TGTGCCAGCAGTGAAGCGCACACTTGGGAGCAGTACTTC. It translates to CASSEAHTWEQYF.

The gene calls are TRBV5-8 and TRBJ2-1, with D perhaps TRBD2 (5 bases). Per germline, CDR1 SGHTS and CDR2 YDEGEE. With 4 bases removed from V and 4 bases from J, the gap between germline ends came to 9 bases. The CDR3 has 13 amino acids. CDR3 nucleotide sequence: TGTGCCAGCAGCACCGGACTTTACAATGAGCAGTTCTTC. It encodes CASSTGLYNEQFF.

The J gene is TRBJ2-5, the V gene TRBV7-9; 9 bases match TRBD1. Germline V CDR1 and CDR2: SEHNR, FQNEAQ (reference sequence). Trimming at V came to 5 bases and at J to 6 bases, leaving 10 bases not matched to a gene. CDR3 size: 15 residues. This chain's CDR3 is CASSERDRAEKTQYF. The DNA of the CDR3 is TGTGCCAGCAGCGAACGGGACAGGGCAGAGAAGACCCAGTACTTC.

This sequence joins TRBV29-1 and TRBJ1-2; D is unclear. CDR3 length: 14 residues. V lost 8 bases, J lost 6 bases, and 22 bases lay in between. Looked up from germline, CDR1 is SQVTM and CDR2 is ANQGSEA. The CDR3 sequence: CSQGPIASLHGYTF. Here the CDR3 DNA reads TGCAGCCAAGGGCCGATCGCGAGTCTACATGGCTACACCTTC. The full variable domain, completed using reference TRBV29-1 and TRBJ1-2, is SAVISQKPSRDICQRGTSLTIQCQVDSQVTMMFWYRQQPGQSLTLIATANQGSEATYESGFVIDKFPISRPNLTFSTLTVSNMSPEDSSIYLCSQGPIASLHGYTFGSGTRLTVV.

The chain combines TRBV6-1 with TRBJ2-7; D unclear. Germline loops: CDR1 MNHNS, CDR2 SASEGT. Trimming took off 4 bases at V and 4 bases at J, with 11 bases between the two ends. The CDR3 consists of 13 residues. The CDR3 spells CASSVLPPYEQYF. DNA for the CDR3: TGTGCCAGCAGTGTTCTCCCACCGTACGAGCAGTACTTC.

The CDR3 here is CASSQDQGHRDRGLPNYGYTF. The CDR3 coding sequence is TGTGCCAGCAGCCAAGATCAAGGACACCGGGACAGGGGGCTCCCAAACTATGGCTACACCTTC. V and J are TRBV4-2 and TRBJ1-2, with 12 positions matching TRBD1. Germline trimming cut 0 bases from V and 2 bases from J; bases unmatched to any gene: 16. From germline, CDR1 is LGHNA and CDR2 YNFKEQ. CDR3 length equals 21 residues.

This chain links TRBV7-6 with TRBJ1-4, with D uncertain. The V gene lost 1 base and the J gene lost 0 bases, with 18 bases spanning the gap. This CDR3 contains 19 residues. The germline V gene encodes CDR1 SGHVS and CDR2 FNYEAQ. CDR3 nucleotides: TGTGCCAGCAGCTTAGATTTGAATACAGAATCTGCAACTAATGAAAAACTGTTTTTT. Its protein product is CASSLDLNTESATNEKLFF.

CDR3 region: CASSWRGRGEAFF. The DNA for the CDR3 is TGCGCCAGCAGCTGGAGGGGCAGGGGTGAAGCTTTCTTT. This sequence joins TRBV5-1 and TRBJ1-1, with D tentatively TRBD1 (6 bases). The V end lost 3 bases, the J end lost 7 bases, and 13 bases lay between the germline ends. The CDR3 extends over 13 amino acids. Germline CDR1 SGHRS, CDR2 YFSETQ.

This clone was picked up one time. This chain connects TRBV27 to TRBJ2-7; TRBD1 matches 8 bases. J was trimmed by 2 bases and V by 5 bases; bases with no gene match: 5. The germline gives CDR1 MNHEY, CDR2 SMNVEV (reference sequence). The CDR3 is 14 residues long. The CDR3 is CASSRRDRPYEQYF. DNA of the CDR3: TGTGCCAGCAGTCGCCGGGACAGGCCCTACGAGCAGTACTTC.

V and J are TRBV10-3 and TRBJ2-7; D may be TRBD1 or TRBD2 (5 bases each). CDR1 is ENHRY, CDR2 SYGVKD, per germline. Trimming took off 4 bases at V and 4 bases at J, with 11 bases between the two ends. The CDR3 totals 13 residues. The CDR3 here is CAISGGNLYEQYF. In nucleotides, the CDR3 is TGTGCCATCAGTGGGGGGAACTTATACGAGCAGTACTTC.

The J gene is TRBJ2-5, the V gene TRBV6-5, with a possible D match to TRBD2 (5 bases). CDR1 and CDR2 (germline): MNHEY, SVGAGI. Trimming left V 2 bases short and J 5 bases short, with 12 bases between. CDR3 length: 14 amino acids. The CDR3 region is CASSYEGLGETQYF. DNA of the CDR3: TGTGCCAGCAGTTACGAGGGTTTGGGGGAGACCCAGTACTTC.

CDR3 nucleotide sequence: TGTGCCAGCAGCTTGGAATCAGGCTGGAGGACCCAGTACTTC. Translating it yields CASSLESGWRTQYF. This chain joins TRBV5-5 and TRBJ2-5, with D unresolved. Trimming cost V 0 bases and J 7 bases, with 13 bases left between them. The CDR3 has 14 amino acids. Germline V gene lookup returns CDR1 SGHKS and CDR2 YYEKEE (reference sequence).

The chain combines TRBV7-8 with TRBJ2-7; D is unresolved. Trimming took off 1 base at V and 4 bases at J, with 8 bases between the two ends. The CDR3 has 13 residues. From germline, CDR1 is SGHVS and CDR2 FQNEAQ. DNA of the CDR3: TGTGCCAGCAGCTTAGGGTGGCGTTACGAGCAGTACTTC. Translating it yields CASSLGWRYEQYF.

The gene calls are TRBV9 and TRBJ2-3, with 7 bases identical to TRBD2. Germline V gene sequence: CDR1 SGDLS, CDR2 YYNGEE. This CDR3 spans 13 amino acids. Germline trimming cut 3 bases from V and 5 bases from J; bases unmatched to any gene: 3. The CDR3 DNA is TGTGCCAGCAGCGAGGCGGGAGAAGATACGCAGTATTTT. It is translated as CASSEAGEDTQYF.

The count of this clone is one. The chain links TRBV28 to TRBJ1-5, with no clear D. CDR3 length: 14 residues. Trimming took off 3 bases at V and 5 bases at J, with 11 bases between the two ends. Germline V lookup: CDR1 MDHEN, CDR2 SYDVKM. The CDR3 bases are TGTGCCAGCAGTTTTTTTTCCTCGCATCAGCCCCAGCATTTT. Encoded protein: CASSFFSSHQPQHF.

The chain employs TRBV19 and TRBJ2-7; unclear D gene. Deletions cut 1 base from V and 2 bases from J, with 6 bases between. Germline V lookup: CDR1 LNHDA, CDR2 SQIVND (reference sequence). The CDR3 contains 13 residues. The CDR3 spells CASSIGVPYEQYF. CDR3 nucleotides: TGTGCCAGTAGTATAGGGGTTCCCTACGAGCAGTACTTC.

A single count supports this clone. The chain links TRBV7-8 to TRBJ1-4, with D maybe TRBD1 (5 bases). Looked up from germline, CDR1 is SGHVS and CDR2 is FQNEAQ. The CDR3 totals 16 residues. With 5 bases removed from V and 3 bases from J, the gap between germline ends came to 16 bases. As DNA, the CDR3 is TGTGCCAGCAGCCTCCAGGGCCGGGGGGCTAATGAAAAACTGTTTTTT. Residues: CASSLQGRGANEKLFF. Complete variable domain (other parts from reference TRBV7-8 and TRBJ1-4): GAGVSQSPRYKVAKRGQDVALRCDPISGHVSLFWYQQALGQGPEFLTYFQNEAQLDKSGLPSDRFFAERPEGSVSTLKIQRTQQEDSAVYLCASSLQGRGANEKLFFGSGTQLSVL.

The chain combines TRBV9 with TRBJ1-2, with D perhaps TRBD1 (6 bases). The CDR3 loop spans 14 amino acids. CDR1 is SGDLS and CDR2 is YYNGEE in the germline V gene. Between the trimmed V and J ends, which lost 4 bases and 4 bases, there was a span of 14 bases. CDR3 region: CASSPRQAIYGYTF. In nucleotides, the CDR3 is TGTGCCAGCAGCCCCAGACAGGCGATCTATGGCTACACCTTC.